A selection of T cell receptor beta chains follows, all from one sample in a study of cytomegalovirus exposure and HLA in healthy donors. The table came from immunoSEQ multiplex PCR; TCRdb's copy has only in-frame clones and leaves some out. The data show approximately 150,000 clones, 78% seen once. Sequenced material: PBMCs. The receptors stem from a female donor in good health and CMV-seronegative. Each CDR3 is given without its conserved first and last residue. D genes are given only for firm matches.

v_call	j_call	d_call	cdr3_aa
TRBV23-1	TRBJ2-2	TRBD2	ASSPLPGTSGNTGELF
TRBV28	TRBJ2-2	TRBD2	ASSIRGGRSDTGELF
TRBV5-1	TRBJ1-2	TRBD1	ASSLLPDRNYGYT
TRBV4-1	TRBJ2-7	.	ASSQVVSGRRDPYEQY
TRBV10-1	TRBJ2-3	TRBD2	ASRGLADPDTQY
TRBV2	TRBJ1-4	.	ASMRGGNEKLF
TRBV5-1	TRBJ2-7	TRBD2	ASSSLRAGTFITYEQY
TRBV5-1	TRBJ1-6	.	ASSLGRNNSPLH
TRBV27	.	.	ASSSRLGGERNYEQY
TRBV29-1	TRBJ1-4	.	SAAGGENEKLF
TRBV6-1	TRBJ1-6	TRBD1	ASSEALGQGGSPLH
TRBV11-2	TRBJ1-3	.	ASSRLSGNTIY
TRBV4-1	TRBJ1-5	.	ASSQGGNSNQPQH
TRBV5-1	TRBJ1-2	.	ASSSQLPSNYGYT
TRBV19	TRBJ1-3	.	ASSPYIGAGNTIY
TRBV5-4	TRBJ1-4	.	ASSPEGGVIGEKLF
TRBV2	TRBJ2-2	TRBD2	ASSEQAGRTGELF
TRBV7-9	TRBJ2-1	.	ASSYGRAAGDNEQF
TRBV28	TRBJ1-2	.	ASSFQATYGYT
TRBV7-9	TRBJ2-7	.	ASSLVVISGESEQY
TRBV28	TRBJ1-4	TRBD1	ASSRSGTGYEKLF
TRBV13	TRBJ2-5	TRBD2	ASSLSWEVGLEETQY
TRBV6-5	TRBJ2-2	.	ASKTGHYTGELF
TRBV28	TRBJ2-2	.	ASSAGQFDTGELF
TRBV7-9	TRBJ2-3	.	ASEGTDTQY
TRBV2	TRBJ1-2	TRBD1	ASSEIIGQGDGYT
TRBV13	TRBJ1-2	.	ASSLGTEYGYT
TRBV5-1	TRBJ2-1	TRBD1	ASSPGGGHKTGGNEQF
TRBV6-5	TRBJ1-1	.	ASSYGGGVNTEAF
TRBV19	TRBJ2-3	TRBD2	ASGLAGADTQY
TRBV14	TRBJ1-4	.	ASSHGYRAQGNEKLF
TRBV6-5	TRBJ1-3	.	ASSAQAGWGNTIY
TRBV6-1	TRBJ1-1	.	ASSLREMMNTEAF
TRBV2	TRBJ2-5	TRBD1	ASNSDRGAGTQY
TRBV4-1	TRBJ1-1	.	ASSHLMPRGRMNTEAF
TRBV6-6	TRBJ2-5	.	ASQGGFLETQY
TRBV19	TRBJ2-3	.	ASASPRGASTDTQY
TRBV30	TRBJ1-4	.	AWSGDSSNEKLF
TRBV6-5	TRBJ1-2	.	ASSSLGGGYGYT
TRBV7-9	TRBJ1-1	.	ASSSQGVTTEAF
TRBV6-5	TRBJ2-5	TRBD1	ASSSGLGQQETQY
TRBV7-6	TRBJ2-1	TRBD1	ASSSGGSSYNEQF
TRBV19	TRBJ2-2	.	ASTSGSTGELF
TRBV4-1	TRBJ2-1	.	ASSHRREYSYNEQF
TRBV28	TRBJ1-2	TRBD1	ASTQTQGVFGYT
TRBV4-2	TRBJ2-1	.	ASSQGGLSSYNEQF
TRBV29-1	TRBJ2-2	TRBD1	SGGQGSRTGELF
TRBV27	TRBJ2-7	TRBD2	ASSLRGLAGGTTTYEQY
TRBV6-1	TRBJ1-4	TRBD1	ASSTQDRVLEKLF
TRBV5-4	TRBJ2-3	.	ASSLDQYDTQY
TRBV28	TRBJ1-3	.	ASSLGQTGNTIY
TRBV2	TRBJ2-2	TRBD1	ASKRGTGTRGTGELF
TRBV6-5	TRBJ1-1	.	ASSPLGSGTEAF
TRBV7-6	TRBJ2-7	TRBD1	ASSSRQGSYEQY
TRBV15	TRBJ1-1	.	ATSREGTRGTEAF
TRBV5-1	TRBJ1-1	.	ASSYSDGVNTEAF
TRBV30	TRBJ1-2	.	AVGQNYGYT
TRBV4-1	TRBJ1-5	TRBD1	ASSQEWDSLIANQPQH
TRBV7-3	TRBJ2-1	.	ASSPLGDGGNEQF